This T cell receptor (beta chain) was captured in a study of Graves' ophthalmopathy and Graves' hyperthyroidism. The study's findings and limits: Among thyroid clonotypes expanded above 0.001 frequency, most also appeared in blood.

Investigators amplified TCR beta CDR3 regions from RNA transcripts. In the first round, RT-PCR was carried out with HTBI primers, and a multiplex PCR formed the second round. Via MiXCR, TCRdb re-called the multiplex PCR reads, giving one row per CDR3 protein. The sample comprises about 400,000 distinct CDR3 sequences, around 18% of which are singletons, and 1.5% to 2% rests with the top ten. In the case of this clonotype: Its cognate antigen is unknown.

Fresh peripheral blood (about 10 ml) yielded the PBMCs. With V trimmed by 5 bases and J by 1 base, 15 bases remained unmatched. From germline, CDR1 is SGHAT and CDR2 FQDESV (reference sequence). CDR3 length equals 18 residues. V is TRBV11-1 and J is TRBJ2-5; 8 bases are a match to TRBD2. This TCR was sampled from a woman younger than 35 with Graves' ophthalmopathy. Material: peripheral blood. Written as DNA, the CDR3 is TGTGCCAGCAGCCCTACCGGGACTAGAGTCGGGCTCCAAGAGACCCAGTACTTC. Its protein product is CASSPTGTRVGLQETQYF.